This passage covers 18 T cell receptor beta chains from one sample sequenced in a study of radiotherapy plus CTLA-4 blockade in lung cancer. Sequenced by immunoSEQ multiplex PCR; TCRdb stores in-frame clones only, minus some. The sample carries some 74,000 clones, around 80% recorded once. Sequenced here: peripheral blood, sampled from a patient treated with radiotherapy plus ipilimumab. Every receptor here comes from a human donor with non-small cell lung cancer who had a complete response to radiotherapy plus ipilimumab.

CDR3 DNA sequence: TGTGCCAGCAGTGCCCTAGGGGGCACTGCGAACACCGGGGAGCTGTTTTTT. Its protein product is CASSALGGTANTGELFF. This chain joins TRBV6-4 and TRBJ2-2; 7 bases map to TRBD1. After removal of 4 bases from V and 0 bases from J, the junction contained 8 bases not matched to a gene. Germline V CDR1 and CDR2: MRHNA, SNTAGT. The CDR3 runs to 17 residues.

This chain links TRBV5-6 with TRBJ2-6; perhaps D is TRBD1 or TRBD2 (6 bases each). The CDR3 runs 16 residues. CDR1 is SGHDT and CDR2 is YYEEEE in the germline V gene. Trimming shortened V by 4 bases and J by 4 bases, and 15 bases separated the two germline ends. CDR3 bases: TGTGCCAGCAGCCGACTAAGGGGGGCCGGGGCCAACGTCCTGACTTTC. Its protein product is CASSRLRGAGANVLTF.

V and J are TRBV5-1 and TRBJ2-7; TRBD1 or TRBD2 may be the D gene (5 bases each). Germline lookup yields CDR1 SGHRS and CDR2 YFSETQ. V lost 0 bases, J lost 2 bases, and 15 bases lay in between. The CDR3 spans 16 residues. The CDR3 bases are TGCGCCAGCAGCTTGGATCCCGCTGGGGGAACCTACGAGCAGTACTTC. This codes for CASSLDPAGGTYEQYF.

The chain is built from TRBV19 and TRBJ1-4, with D unresolved. The CDR3 runs to 14 residues. In germline, CDR1 is LNHDA, CDR2 SQIVND (reference sequence). The V end lost 4 bases, the J end lost 3 bases, and 9 bases lay between the germline ends. The chain's CDR3 is CASSNQISNEKLFF. CDR3 DNA: TGTGCCAGTAGTAATCAGATATCTAATGAAAAACTGTTTTTT.

This clone showed up just once. The chain is built from TRBV12-2 and TRBJ1-2. TRBV12-2 constitutes a pseudogene. This CDR3 contains 12 residues. The DNA of the CDR3 is TGTGCAAGTGTGGTCGAAGCTAGGGGCTACACCTTC. This encodes CASVVEARGYTF.

The chain couples TRBV5-1 to TRBJ2-2; 9 bases map to TRBD1. The junction had 14 bases not matched to a gene; V was cut back by 5 bases and J by 6 bases. This CDR3 has 17 amino acids. Per germline, CDR1 SGHRS and CDR2 YFSETQ. This CDR3 is CASSPPGQGGISGELFF. In DNA form, the CDR3 reads TGCGCCAGCAGTCCCCCGGGACAGGGCGGTATTTCCGGGGAGCTGTTTTTT. The variable domain in full, completed from reference TRBV5-1 and TRBJ2-2, reads KAGVTQTPRYLIKTRGQQVTLSCSPISGHRSVSWYQQTPGQGLQFLFEYFSETQRNKGNFPGRFSGRQFSNSRSEMNVSTLELGDSALYLCASSPPGQGGISGELFFGEGSRLTVL.

The chain combines TRBV29-1 with TRBJ1-1; 8 positions match TRBD1. CDR3 length: 14 residues. With 7 bases clipped from V and 1 base from J, the junction kept 8 bases outside the gene matches. Germline CDR1 and CDR2: SQVTM and ANQGSEA. The CDR3 DNA reads TGCAGCGCCCGACAGGGGACTACGAACACTGAAGCTTTCTTT. This codes for CSARQGTTNTEAFF.

The rearrangement links TRBV6-1 to TRBJ1-4; D is possibly TRBD1 (5 bases). From germline, CDR1 is MNHNS and CDR2 SASEGT. V lost 6 bases and J 5 bases, leaving 16 bases between the germline ends. The CDR3 has 15 amino acids. The CDR3 DNA follows: TGTGCCAGCAGGTCACAGGCTTACTCGAATGAAAAACTGTTTTTT. It specifies CASRSQAYSNEKLFF.

V is TRBV29-1 and J is TRBJ2-3; no definite D call. This CDR3 has 12 residues. Germline assignment: CDR1 SQVTM and CDR2 ANQGSEA. V lost 5 bases and J lost 4, with 10 bases in between. DNA for the CDR3: TGCAGCGTTTCCCCACCCTCAGATACGCAGTATTTT. Translation: CSVSPPSDTQYF.

V usage is TRBV14 and J usage is TRBJ2-5; D not certain. The germline V and J ends were trimmed by 2 bases and 4 bases, with 5 bases remaining between them. Germline V lookup: CDR1 SGHDN, CDR2 FVKESK. CDR3 length: 12 amino acids. CDR3 in DNA: TGTGCCAGCAGCCAATATCGAGAGACCCAGTACTTC. As protein: CASSQYRETQYF.

The chain combines TRBV6-6 with TRBJ1-6; 9 nucleotides line up with TRBD1. The CDR3 spans 16 residues. Germline V gene data show CDR1 as MNHNY and CDR2 as SVGAGI (reference sequence). The V segment lost 6 bases and the J segment 7 bases; nucleotides outside the gene matches: 10. CDR3 loop: CASRPSRTGENSPLHF. DNA for the CDR3: TGTGCCAGCAGGCCCTCGCGGACAGGGGAAAATTCACCCCTCCACTTT.

There are a few counts of this clone. The chain joins TRBV7-9 to TRBJ1-4; TRBD1 matches 8 bases. CDR3 length: 15 residues. Germline trimming cut 5 bases from V and 5 bases from J; bases unmatched to any gene: 7. CDR1 and CDR2 (germline): SEHNR, FQNEAQ (reference sequence). CDR3: CASSTRTGKNEKLFF. DNA for the CDR3: TGTGCCAGCAGCACCCGGACAGGGAAAAATGAAAAACTGTTTTTT.

V and J are TRBV16 and TRBJ2-3; D unresolved. V was trimmed by 5 bases and J by 2 bases, leaving 5 bases between them. CDR1 and CDR2 from the germline V gene are KGHSY and FQNENV. The CDR3 spans 12 residues. The CDR3 spells CASSSNTDTQYF. For the CDR3, the DNA is TGTGCCAGCAGCTCGAACACAGATACGCAGTATTTT.

V is TRBV13 and J is TRBJ1-2; no clear D gene. The CDR3 has 12 residues. CDR1 and CDR2 (germline): PRHDT, FYEKMQ (reference sequence). The V end lost 2 bases, the J end lost 7 bases, and 8 bases lay between the germline ends. The CDR3 DNA follows: TGTGCCAGCAGCTTACGCTCGAGTGGCTACACCTTC. This translates into CASSLRSSGYTF.

The chain links TRBV10-3 to TRBJ2-5; TRBD2 matches 9 bases. The ends lost 6 bases at V and 2 bases at J; junction bases unmatched: 7. Germline loops: CDR1 ENHRY, CDR2 SYGVKD. This CDR3 contains 15 residues. CDR3 sequence: CAIRASSGGQETQYF. CDR3 DNA sequence: TGTGCCATCAGGGCTTCCAGCGGGGGGCAAGAGACCCAGTACTTC.

The CDR3 sequence: CASSLNGNTEAFF. CDR3 coding DNA: TGTGCCAGCAGCTTAAACGGGAACACTGAAGCTTTCTTT. This sequence joins TRBV11-2 and TRBJ1-1; unclear D gene. V shed 2 bases and J shed 1 base, with 5 bases lying between them. From germline, CDR1 is SGHAT and CDR2 FQNNGV. The CDR3 runs 13 residues.

The rearrangement links TRBV13 to TRBJ2-1; the match to TRBD2 covers 13 bases. Germline-derived CDR1 and CDR2 are PRHDT and FYEKMQ (reference sequence). The CDR3 contains 19 residues. V dropped 1 base and J dropped 4; count of bases not matched to a gene: 10. CDR3 protein: CASSLEGLAGLTNYNEQFF. The DNA of the CDR3 is TGTGCCAGCAGCTTAGAGGGACTAGCGGGGTTGACGAATTACAATGAGCAGTTCTTC.

This clone was observed a single time. J is TRBJ2-6 and V is TRBV30, with D unclear. Looked up from germline, CDR1 is GTSNPN and CDR2 is SVGIG (reference sequence). The CDR3 sequence is 16 residues long. V shed 0 bases and J shed 0 bases, with 9 bases lying between them. The CDR3 protein is CAWSVVGVSGANVLTF. The CDR3 region has the DNA TGTGCCTGGAGTGTAGTTGGTGTCTCTGGGGCCAACGTCCTGACTTTC.